This is a list of T cell receptor beta chains from one sample in a study of T and B cells in COVID-19 patients. From the multiplex PCR reads, TCRdb called clonotypes with MiXCR, one entry per CDR3 protein. There are 20,000 to 25,000 distinct CDR3 sequences in the sample; just under 30% occur only once, and approximately 3% lies in the top ten. Sequencing was carried out using blood. The receptors originated from a human donor who had recovered from COVID-19. CDR3s include the opening cysteine and the closing phenylalanine or tryptophan. A D gene is named only where the DNA matches it firmly. Clone size appears in some rows only: once, few, many, or a class for an expanded clone.

clone_size: -; v_call: TRBV6-1; j_call: TRBJ1-1; d_call: TRBD1; cdr3_nt: TGTGCCAGCTCTGGGACAGTGAACACTGAAGCTTTCTTT; cdr3_aa: CASSGTVNTEAFF
clone_size: few; v_call: TRBV27; j_call: TRBJ1-4; d_call: -; cdr3_nt: TGTGCCAGCAGTTTAAGGAATCGGGGAACTAATGAAAAACTGTTTTTT; cdr3_aa: CASSLRNRGTNEKLFF
clone_size: -; v_call: TRBV6-1; j_call: TRBJ2-5; d_call: TRBD2; cdr3_nt: TGTGCCAGCAGTCCGGGGACTAGCGGGTTAGAGACCCAGTACTTC; cdr3_aa: CASSPGTSGLETQYF
clone_size: -; v_call: TRBV30; j_call: TRBJ1-1; d_call: TRBD1; cdr3_nt: TGTGCCTGGAGTGTACGGGACAGGGGAGAAGCTTTCTTT; cdr3_aa: CAWSVRDRGEAFF
clone_size: many; v_call: TRBV12-3/TRBV12-4; j_call: TRBJ2-1; d_call: TRBD2; cdr3_nt: TGTGCCAGCAGTCCCGGACTAGCGGGAGCCTACAATGAGCAGTTCTTC; cdr3_aa: CASSPGLAGAYNEQFF
clone_size: medium-sized; v_call: TRBV6-5; j_call: TRBJ2-1; d_call: TRBD2; cdr3_nt: TGTGCCAGCAGTTACGAGCGTCTAGCGGGAAGGGACAATGAGCAGTTCTTC; cdr3_aa: CASSYERLAGRDNEQFF
clone_size: few; v_call: TRBV5-1; j_call: TRBJ2-6; d_call: -; cdr3_nt: TGCGCCAGCAGCTTGGGGGTCTCTGGGGCCAACGTCCTGACTTTC; cdr3_aa: CASSLGVSGANVLTF
clone_size: -; v_call: TRBV11-1; j_call: TRBJ2-4; d_call: -; cdr3_nt: TGTGCCAGCAGCCCCCAGACACCCGTAGCCAAAAACATTCAGTACTTC; cdr3_aa: CASSPQTPVAKNIQYF
clone_size: -; v_call: TRBV27; j_call: TRBJ2-7; d_call: -; cdr3_nt: TGTGCCAGCAAACCCCAGCGGGCCTACGAGCAGTACTTC; cdr3_aa: CASKPQRAYEQYF
clone_size: once; v_call: TRBV19; j_call: TRBJ2-7; d_call: -; cdr3_nt: TGTGCCAGCAGCCCCCGCCCCGATACCTACGAGCAGTACTTC; cdr3_aa: CASSPRPDTYEQYF
clone_size: few; v_call: TRBV7-6; j_call: TRBJ1-5; d_call: -; cdr3_nt: TGTGCCAGCAGCTCCAGACCAGATCAGCCCCAGCATTTT; cdr3_aa: CASSSRPDQPQHF
clone_size: -; v_call: TRBV19; j_call: TRBJ2-6; d_call: -; cdr3_nt: TGTGCCAGTAGTGCATGGGCCGACTTCCCCGGGGCCAACGTCCTGACTTTC; cdr3_aa: CASSAWADFPGANVLTF
clone_size: -; v_call: TRBV12-3/TRBV12-4; j_call: TRBJ1-5; d_call: TRBD1; cdr3_nt: TGTGCCAGCAGTTTACAGGGGGCGTCGTATCAGCCCCAGCATTTT; cdr3_aa: CASSLQGASYQPQHF
clone_size: many; v_call: TRBV6-5; j_call: TRBJ2-7; d_call: TRBD1; cdr3_nt: TGTGCCAGCAGTTTGGGACAGGGACCCTACGAGCAGTACTTC; cdr3_aa: CASSLGQGPYEQYF